The 2 T cell receptor beta chains below all came from one sample that was sequenced in a study of molecular identifiers for immune sequencing clone quantification. TCRdb reanalysed the PCR reads using MiXCR and keeps one entry per CDR3 protein. The data hold approximately 320,000 distinct CDR3 sequences, with roughly a quarter observed a single time. Sequenced material: naive CD8+ T cells from blood, with Jurkat cell RNA spiked in. The subset: FACS-sorted CD8+CD4-CCR7+CD45RA+ naive T cells. These receptor sequences come from a human donor in good health. Some libraries in this study had Jurkat cell RNA spiked in.

The chain couples TRBV7-9 to TRBJ2-1; TRBD2 agrees at 9 bases. With V trimmed by 5 bases and J by 7 bases, 12 bases remained unmatched. This CDR3 is built from 16 residues. From germline, CDR1 is SEHNR and CDR2 FQNEAQ (reference sequence). The CDR3 DNA is TGTGCCAGCAGCCAGGCCGGGGGGACTAGCAAGAATGAGCAGTTCTTC. Its protein is CASSQAGGTSKNEQFF.

The CDR3 sequence is CASSQGQSTEAFF. The CDR3, as DNA: TGCGCCAGCAGCCAAGGACAGTCTACTGAAGCTTTCTTT. This chain connects TRBV4-1 to TRBJ1-1; TRBD1 is a possible D gene (5 bases). In germline, CDR1 is MGHRA, CDR2 YSYEKL. The CDR3 runs 13 residues. V was shortened by 1 base and J by 5 bases, with 8 bases between the two germline ends.